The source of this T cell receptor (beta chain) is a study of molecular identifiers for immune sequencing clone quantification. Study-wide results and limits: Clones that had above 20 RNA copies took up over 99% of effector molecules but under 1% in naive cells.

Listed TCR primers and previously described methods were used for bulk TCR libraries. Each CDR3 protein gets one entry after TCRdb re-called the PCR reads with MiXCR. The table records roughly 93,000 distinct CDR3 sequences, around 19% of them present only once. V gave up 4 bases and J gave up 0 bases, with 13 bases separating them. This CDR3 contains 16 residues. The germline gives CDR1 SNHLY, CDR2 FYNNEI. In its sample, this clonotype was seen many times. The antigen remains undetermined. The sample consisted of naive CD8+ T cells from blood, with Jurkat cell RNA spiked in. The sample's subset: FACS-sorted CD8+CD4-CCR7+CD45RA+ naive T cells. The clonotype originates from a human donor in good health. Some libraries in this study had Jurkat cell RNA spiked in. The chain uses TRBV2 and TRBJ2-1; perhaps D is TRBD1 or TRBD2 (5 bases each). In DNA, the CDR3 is TGTGCCAGCAGTGTGGTGGGGGTTCGCTCCTACAATGAGCAGTTCTTC. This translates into CASSVVGVRSYNEQFF.